The text below deals with one T cell receptor beta chain. Its antigen is currently unknown. This specimen belongs to a study of cytomegalovirus exposure and HLA in healthy donors. The germline gives CDR1 SGHTA, CDR2 FQGNSA. Trimming cost V 0 bases and J 0 bases, with 9 bases left between them. This CDR3 has 16 amino acids. PCR primers comprised 60 Vbeta and 13 Jbeta primers. Measured with immunoSEQ multiplex PCR; TCRdb has only the in-frame clones, and not every one. Of about 120,000 clones in the sample, 75% to 90% were seen once. Findings and limits, study-wide: The authors reported that TCR beta sequences could predict HLA-A and HLA-B alleles. These predictions were accurate for most subjects in the first cohort.

This receptor was identified in a young man in good health and CMV-seronegative. The gene calls are TRBV7-2 and TRBJ2-1; maybe TRBD1 (6 bases). The sample taken for sequencing was PBMCs. The CDR3 DNA reads TGTGCCAGCAGCTTAGCGCCGACAGGCTCCTACAATGAGCAGTTCTTC. Encoded protein: CASSLAPTGSYNEQFF. The variable domain in full, completed from reference TRBV7-2 and TRBJ2-1, reads GAGVSQSPSNKVTEKGKDVELRCDPISGHTALYWYRQSLGQGLEFLIYFQGNSAPDKSGLPSDRFSAERTGGSVSTLTIQRTQQEDSAVYLCASSLAPTGSYNEQFFGPGTRLTVL.